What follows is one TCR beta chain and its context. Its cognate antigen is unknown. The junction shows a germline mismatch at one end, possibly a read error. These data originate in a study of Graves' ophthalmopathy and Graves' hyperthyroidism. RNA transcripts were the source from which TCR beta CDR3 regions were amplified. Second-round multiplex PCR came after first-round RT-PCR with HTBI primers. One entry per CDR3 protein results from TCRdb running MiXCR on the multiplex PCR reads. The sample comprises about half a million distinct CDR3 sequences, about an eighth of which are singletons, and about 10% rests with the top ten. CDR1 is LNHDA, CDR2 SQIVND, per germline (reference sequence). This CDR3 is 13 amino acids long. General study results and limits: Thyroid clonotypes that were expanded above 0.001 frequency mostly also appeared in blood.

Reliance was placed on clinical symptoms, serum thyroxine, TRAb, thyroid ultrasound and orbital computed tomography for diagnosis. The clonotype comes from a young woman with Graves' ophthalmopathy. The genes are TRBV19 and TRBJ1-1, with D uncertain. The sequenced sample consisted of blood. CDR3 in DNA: TGTGCCAGTAGTATACTGAGTACCACTGAAGATTTCTTT. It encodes CASSILSTTEDFF.